This passage covers 25 T cell receptor beta chains from one sample sequenced in a study of Ad26.COV2.S vaccination and SARS-CoV-2 variants. Here immunoSEQ multiplex PCR was the method, and the copy in TCRdb shows in-frame clones only, minus some. The sample comprises roughly 500,000 clones, around 88% of which are singletons, and about 13% rests with the top ten. Treatment specified: 15 to 20 received Ad26.COV2.S at low or high dose, single or two shots; 5 received placebo; per-sample allocation not given. Day 63 after the first vaccine or placebo injection was the time point for sampling. Sequences were derived from peripheral blood, sampled in a trial of Ad26.COV2.S vaccine versus placebo. These receptors were collected from a person aged 18-65 years who received the Ad26.COV2.S COVID-19 vaccine or a placebo.

The chain combines TRBV28 with TRBJ1-5, with a possible D match to TRBD1 (5 bases). The V gene's germline CDR1 is MDHEN and CDR2 SYDVKM. The CDR3 has 15 amino acids. Trimming stripped 3 bases from V and 4 bases from J, with 13 bases between. The CDR3 region has the DNA TGTGCCAGCAGTTTCTGGGGGGTTAGTAATCAGCCCCAGCATTTT. This translates into CASSFWGVSNQPQHF. The variable domain in full, with the rest retrieved from reference TRBV28 and TRBJ1-5, is DVKVTQSSRYLVKRTGEKVFLECVQDMDHENMFWYRQDPGLGLRLIYFSYDVKMKEKGDIPEGYSVSREKKERFSLILESASTNQTSMYLCASSFWGVSNQPQHFGDGTRLSIL.

The V call is TRBV25-1, the J call TRBJ1-1; tentative D call: TRBD1 (5 bases). V shed 6 bases and J shed 6 bases, with 14 bases lying between them. CDR3 length equals 13 residues. Germline V gene sequence: CDR1 MGHDK, CDR2 SYGVNS. CDR3 DNA: TGTGCCAGCAGCAGGAGGGGAACAGCTGAAGCTTTCTTT. It yields the protein CASSRRGTAEAFF.

J is TRBJ1-5 and V is TRBV5-6; D remains ambiguous. V was pared by 0 bases and J by 2 bases, with 0 bases between. CDR3 size: 12 residues. Looked up from germline, CDR1 is SGHDT and CDR2 is YYEEEE. This CDR3 is CASSLGNQPQHF. The CDR3 bases are TGTGCCAGCAGCTTGGGCAATCAGCCCCAGCATTTT.

The rearrangement uses TRBV30 and TRBJ1-6, with D possibly TRBD1 on 5 matching bases. V was shortened by 3 bases and J by 5 bases, with 8 bases between the two germline ends. The CDR3 totals 13 residues. Germline CDR1 is GTSNPN and CDR2 is SVGIG (reference sequence). CDR3 region: CAWRRGDNSPLHF. In nucleotides, the CDR3 is TGTGCCTGGAGGCGGGGGGATAATTCACCCCTCCACTTT.

CDR3 sequence (DNA): TGTGCCAGCAACACCGGGACAGGGATTGCCTACGAGCAGTACTTC. It translates to CASNTGTGIAYEQYF. The chain has TRBV2 and TRBJ2-7; the match to TRBD1 covers 9 bases. CDR3 length: 15 amino acids. V shed 7 bases and J 2 bases; nucleotides not matched to a gene: 9. CDR1 is SNHLY and CDR2 is FYNNEI in the germline V gene.

Remarks on this clone: One end of the junction fails to match germline, which may point to a read error. This chain uses TRBV5-4 with TRBJ2-7, with a weak D call TRBD2 (6 bases). CDR3 length equals 13 residues. Germline V gene lookup returns CDR1 SGHNT and CDR2 YYREEE (reference sequence). CDR3 nucleotides: TGTGCCAGCAGCTCGTCGGTTGGGGCGCGGGGTATTTTC. Translating gives CASSSSVGARGIF.

The J gene is TRBJ2-7, the V gene TRBV19, with 7 positions matching TRBD1. The length of the CDR3 is 13 residues. Germline V gene data show CDR1 as LNHDA and CDR2 as SQIVND (reference sequence). V lost 6 bases, J lost 2 bases, and 4 bases stayed unmatched. The DNA of the CDR3 is TGTGCCAGTAGCGACAGGGTTGCCTACGAGCAGTACTTC. Residues: CASSDRVAYEQYF.

The chain joins TRBV12-3 or TRBV12-4 to TRBJ2-1; D uncertain. Deletions cut 3 bases from V and 9 bases from J, with 9 bases between. The CDR3 sequence is 12 residues long. The CDR3 here is CASSFKGPEQFF. CDR3 nucleotide sequence: TGTGCCAGCAGTTTTAAAGGTCCTGAGCAGTTCTTC.

The genes are TRBV28 and TRBJ2-7; TRBD2 might be the D (5 bases). The CDR3 sequence is 15 residues long. The V end lost 5 bases, the J end lost 6 bases, and 20 bases lay between the germline ends. CDR1 MDHEN and CDR2 SYDVKM come from the germline V gene. This chain's CDR3 is CASSPRGASRLEQYF. CDR3 DNA sequence: TGTGCCAGCAGTCCCCGGGGTGCTAGCCGGCTCGAGCAGTACTTC. The whole variable domain, filled in from reference TRBV28 and TRBJ2-7, reads DVKVTQSSRYLVKRTGEKVFLECVQDMDHENMFWYRQDPGLGLRLIYFSYDVKMKEKGDIPEGYSVSREKKERFSLILESASTNQTSMYLCASSPRGASRLEQYFGPGTRLTVT.

V usage is TRBV5-4 and J usage is TRBJ2-3; no reliable D call. V lost 4 bases and J 5 bases, leaving 26 bases between the germline ends. The CDR3 has 18 amino acids. Per germline, CDR1 SGHNT and CDR2 YYREEE (reference sequence). For the CDR3, the DNA is TGTGCCAGCAGCCCAAATCCTGTGGGTAGCATTTCAGGAGATACGCAGTATTTT. Its protein product is CASSPNPVGSISGDTQYF.

This clone is a singleton in its sample. V is TRBV30 and J is TRBJ1-6, with a tentative D call TRBD1 (6 bases). CDR3 length: 13 residues. With 4 bases removed from V and 5 bases from J, the gap between germline ends came to 9 bases. Germline V lookup: CDR1 GTSNPN, CDR2 SVGIG (reference sequence). The CDR3 loop reads CAWNGQNNSPLHF. Written as DNA, the CDR3 is TGTGCCTGGAATGGACAGAATAATTCACCCCTCCACTTT.

CDR3 residues: CAWSVGGTSGTYEQYF. The CDR3 DNA reads TGTGCCTGGAGTGTAGGGGGGACTAGCGGGACGTACGAGCAGTACTTC. The chain couples TRBV30 to TRBJ2-7; 13 bases map to TRBD2. The V and J ends lost 0 bases and 4 bases, in that order; junction bases with no gene match: 6. The V gene's germline CDR1 is GTSNPN and CDR2 SVGIG (reference sequence). CDR3 size: 16 residues.

This clone was detected ten times or more. The gene calls are TRBV10-3 and TRBJ1-3; 7 bases fit TRBD1. Unmatched junction bases numbered 9, after V lost 4 bases and J lost 0 bases. The CDR3 length is 17 residues. Germline V gene data show CDR1 as ENHRY and CDR2 as SYGVKD. The CDR3 region has the DNA TGTGCCATCAGTGGCCTCCGGACAGGCAGCTCTGGAAACACCATATATTTT. It is translated as CAISGLRTGSSGNTIYF.

Only a few counts were recorded for this clone. This sequence joins TRBV15 and TRBJ2-5, with D uncertain. CDR3 length: 12 amino acids. Trimming removed 0 bases from V and 5 bases from J, with 4 bases in between. Germline CDR1 reads LNHNV; CDR2 reads YYDKDF (reference sequence). The CDR3 region is CATSRDRETQYF. The DNA of the CDR3 is TGTGCCACCAGCAGAGATCGTGAGACCCAGTACTTC.

The V gene is TRBV5-1, the J gene TRBJ2-5, with D possibly TRBD2 on 5 matching bases. This CDR3 has 15 residues. The V gene's germline CDR1 is SGHRS and CDR2 YFSETQ. V was pared by 0 bases and J by 2 bases, with 11 bases between. For the CDR3, the DNA is TGCGCCAGCAGCTTGGGCGGGCGAGGACAAGAGACCCAGTACTTC. Translating gives CASSLGGRGQETQYF.

V gene TRBV30 combines with J gene TRBJ2-7; TRBD2 might be the D (7 bases). Trimming stripped 2 bases from V and 0 bases from J, with 14 bases between. This CDR3 has 15 residues. CDR1 is GTSNPN and CDR2 is SVGIG in the germline V gene (reference sequence). The CDR3 bases are TGTGCCTGGAGTCAGGGGAGGGTCAGCTCCTACGAGCAGTACTTC. This encodes CAWSQGRVSSYEQYF.

The chain joins TRBV6-6 to TRBJ1-3; maybe TRBD1 (6 bases). Germline V gene lookup returns CDR1 MNHNY and CDR2 SVGAGI (reference sequence). The germline V and J ends were trimmed by 6 bases and 6 bases, with 15 bases remaining between them. The CDR3 is made up of 14 amino acids. The CDR3 spells CASSPSGAVNTIYF. In DNA, the CDR3 is TGTGCCAGCAGCCCCTCAGGGGCGGTAAACACCATATATTTT.

The genes are TRBV7-6 and TRBJ2-2, with TRBD2 matching over 9 bases. CDR3 length: 16 amino acids. Germline CDR1 is SGHVS and CDR2 is FNYEAQ. V shed 1 base, J shed 4 bases, and the junction held 4 bases outside the gene matches. The CDR3 DNA reads TGTGCCAGCAGCTTAGGGAGTAGCGGGAGCACCGGGGAGCTGTTTTTT. Residues: CASSLGSSGSTGELFF.

A single count supports this clone. V and J are TRBV12-3 or TRBV12-4 and TRBJ2-1; 9 bases are shared with TRBD2. The V and J ends lost 6 bases and 8 bases, in that order; junction bases with no gene match: 5. The length of the CDR3 is 13 residues. The CDR3 coding sequence is TGTGCCAGCAGGGCTAGCGGGGTATATGAGCAGTTCTTC. Translated: CASRASGVYEQFF.

The chain carries TRBV5-6 and TRBJ2-1, with D possibly TRBD1 on 5 matching bases. Trimming removed 1 base from V and 9 bases from J, with 11 bases in between. Germline V CDR1 and CDR2: SGHDT, YYEEEE. CDR3 length equals 13 residues. Written as DNA, the CDR3 is TGTGCCAGCAGCTTGTCAGGGTATGGTGAGCAGTTCTTC. Its protein product is CASSLSGYGEQFF. Supplemented by reference TRBV5-6 and TRBJ2-1, the full variable domain reads DAGVTQSPTHLIKTRGQQVTLRCSPKSGHDTVSWYQQALGQGPQFIFQYYEEEERQRGNFPDRFSGHQFPNYSSELNVNALLLGDSALYLCASSLSGYGEQFFGPGTRLTVL.

The V and J genes are TRBV7-9 and TRBJ2-7; no clear D. CDR3 length: 14 residues. Germline CDR1 reads SEHNR; CDR2 reads FQNEAQ (reference sequence). With 5 bases removed from V and 5 bases from J, the gap between germline ends came to 16 bases. The CDR3 DNA reads as TGTGCCAGCAGCCCCGAGGTAAGGGCCAACGAGCAGTACTTC. It specifies CASSPEVRANEQYF.

The chain carries TRBV10-3 and TRBJ1-4; a possible D gene is TRBD1 (5 bases). CDR3 length: 18 residues. Germline V gene sequence: CDR1 ENHRY, CDR2 SYGVKD. Deletions cut 5 bases from V and 2 bases from J, with 21 bases between. The CDR3 DNA sequence: TGTGCCATCAGTAATGTAGACCAGGGTACGGTCACTAATGAAAAACTGTTTTTT. Translated, it gives CAISNVDQGTVTNEKLFF.

This clone was recorded once. The genes are TRBV27 and TRBJ1-2; D is unresolved. Germline CDR1 reads MNHEY; CDR2 reads SMNVEV (reference sequence). Trimming left V 8 bases short and J 0 bases short, with 7 bases between. This CDR3 spans 12 amino acids. The CDR3, as DNA: TGTGCCAGCTCTGATTCTAACTATGGCTACACCTTC. Translated: CASSDSNYGYTF.

The genes are TRBV7-3 and TRBJ2-6, with 8 bases aligning to TRBD1. CDR1 and CDR2 from the germline V gene are SGHTA and FQGTGA. The trim removed 3 bases at V and 1 base at J, leaving 2 bases unmatched. There are 16 residues in the CDR3. The CDR3 sequence is CASSFHRGSGANVLTF. As DNA, the CDR3 is TGTGCCAGCAGCTTCCACAGGGGGTCTGGGGCCAACGTCCTGACTTTC.

This sequence joins TRBV7-9 and TRBJ2-1; no definite D call. The germline V and J ends were trimmed by 3 bases and 6 bases, with 12 bases remaining between them. The CDR3 length is 14 residues. Germline V gene lookup returns CDR1 SEHNR and CDR2 FQNEAQ (reference sequence). The CDR3 here is CASSFRAPGNEQFF. CDR3 nucleotides: TGTGCCAGCAGCTTTAGGGCTCCGGGCAATGAGCAGTTCTTC. The full variable domain, in which reference TRBV7-9 and TRBJ2-1 provide the parts outside the CDR3, is DTGVSQNPRHKITKRGQNVTFRCDPISEHNRLYWYRQTLGQGPEFLTYFQNEAQLEKSRLLSDRFSAERPKGSFSTLEIQRTEQGDSAMYLCASSFRAPGNEQFFGPGTRLTVL.